This TCR beta chain was identified during a study of T cell repertoires in cytomegalovirus infection. The CDR3 runs 13 residues. Germline CDR1 MDHEN, CDR2 SYDVKM. V gave up 2 bases and J gave up 5 bases, with 9 bases separating them. Each CDR3 protein is one row after TCRdb ran MiXCR on the reads. The table records some 300,000 distinct CDR3 sequences, 8% to 10% of them present only once. This clonotype was counted many times. The clonotype was recovered from a human donor in good health (CMV status not recorded). Some clones in this sample may be carry-over from other donors' samples. The chain has TRBV28 and TRBJ1-1; D is possibly TRBD1 (5 bases). The sequenced material came from PBMCs. Here the CDR3 DNA reads TGTGCCAGCAGTTTACAGGGTGGAACTGAAGCTTTCTTT. Translated: CASSLQGGTEAFF.